The TCR beta chain described here comes from a study of blood T cell repertoires in COVID-19. Across the study: Samples taken during acute and convalescent COVID-19 were collected in the United States, Italy and Spain. Sources were T cells, B-cell-depleted T cells, or PBMCs; the material itself was cDNA or gDNA.

The CDR3 runs to 18 residues. The germline gives CDR1 LGHNA, CDR2 YNFKEQ. The junction had 12 bases not matched to a gene; V was cut back by 1 base and J by 4 bases. How the authors handled the data: Estimated nucleated cell counts came from reference gene primer amplification. Sequenced by immunoSEQ multiplex PCR; TCRdb stores in-frame clones only, minus some. D and trimming were read from the DNA, whereas the V and J calls and clone size are those reported in that table. The data contain fewer than 65,000 clones, around 93% of them seen just once; the ten biggest clones take up 3% to 4%. The source material was peripheral blood. This sequence joins TRBV4-2 and TRBJ2-7, with TRBD2 matching over 11 bases. This receptor was obtained from a man aged 50 or older with acute or convalescent COVID-19. The CDR3 is CASSQGASGGPPRYEQYF. CDR3 coding DNA: TGTGCCAGCAGCCAAGGAGCTAGCGGGGGGCCACCCAGGTACGAGCAGTACTTC.